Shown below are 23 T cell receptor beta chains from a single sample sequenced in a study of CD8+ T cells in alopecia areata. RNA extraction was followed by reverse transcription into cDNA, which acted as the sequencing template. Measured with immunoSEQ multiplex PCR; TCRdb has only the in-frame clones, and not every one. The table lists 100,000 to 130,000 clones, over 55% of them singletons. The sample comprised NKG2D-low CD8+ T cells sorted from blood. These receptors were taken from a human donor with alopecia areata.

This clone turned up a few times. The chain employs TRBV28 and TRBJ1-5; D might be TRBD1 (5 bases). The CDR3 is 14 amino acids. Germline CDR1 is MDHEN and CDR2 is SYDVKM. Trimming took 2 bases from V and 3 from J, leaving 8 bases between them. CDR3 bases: TGTGCCAGCAGTTTAGGGGGTTTCAATCAGCCCCAGCATTTT. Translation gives CASSLGGFNQPQHF.

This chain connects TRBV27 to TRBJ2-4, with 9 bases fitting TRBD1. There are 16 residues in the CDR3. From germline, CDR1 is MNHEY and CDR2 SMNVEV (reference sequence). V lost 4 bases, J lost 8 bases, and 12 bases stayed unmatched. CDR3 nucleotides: TGTGCCAGCAGTTCCAGGACAGGGGCGCCCCGGGACATTCAGTACTTC. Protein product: CASSSRTGAPRDIQYF.

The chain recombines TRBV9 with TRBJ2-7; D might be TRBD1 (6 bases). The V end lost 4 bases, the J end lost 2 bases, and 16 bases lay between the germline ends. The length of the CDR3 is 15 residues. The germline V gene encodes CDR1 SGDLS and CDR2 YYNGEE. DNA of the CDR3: TGTGCCAGCAGCCCAAAAAGAGGGGGTACCTACGAGCAGTACTTC. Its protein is CASSPKRGGTYEQYF.

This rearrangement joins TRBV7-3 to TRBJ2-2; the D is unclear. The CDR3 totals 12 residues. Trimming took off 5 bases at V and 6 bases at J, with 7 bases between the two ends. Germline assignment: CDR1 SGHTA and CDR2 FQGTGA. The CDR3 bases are TGTGCCAGCAGCCTTGGGGCCGGGGAGCTGTTTTTT. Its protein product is CASSLGAGELFF. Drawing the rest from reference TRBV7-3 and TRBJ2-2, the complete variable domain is GAGVSQTPSNKVTEKGKYVELRCDPISGHTALYWYRQSLGQGPEFLIYFQGTGAADDSGLPNDRFFAVRPEGSVSTLKIQRTERGDSAVYLCASSLGAGELFFGEGSRLTVL.

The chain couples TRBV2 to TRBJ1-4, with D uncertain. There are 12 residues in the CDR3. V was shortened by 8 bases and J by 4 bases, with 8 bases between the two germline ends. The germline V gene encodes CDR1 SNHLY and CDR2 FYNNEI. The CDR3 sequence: CASEEYNEKLFF. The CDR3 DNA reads TGTGCCAGCGAGGAGTATAATGAAAAACTGTTTTTT. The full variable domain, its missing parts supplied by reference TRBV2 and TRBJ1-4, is EPEVTQTPSHQVTQMGQEVILRCVPISNHLYFYWYRQILGQKVEFLVSFYNNEISEKSEIFDDQFSVERPDGSNFTLKIRSTKLEDSAMYFCASEEYNEKLFFGSGTQLSVL.

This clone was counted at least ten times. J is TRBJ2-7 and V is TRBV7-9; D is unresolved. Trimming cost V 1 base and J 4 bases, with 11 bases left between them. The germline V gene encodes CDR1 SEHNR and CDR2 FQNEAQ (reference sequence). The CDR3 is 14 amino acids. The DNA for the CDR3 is TGTGCCAGCAGCTTAGGGGCCTTTGGATACGAGCAGTACTTC. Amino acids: CASSLGAFGYEQYF. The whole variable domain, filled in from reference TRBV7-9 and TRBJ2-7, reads DTGVSQNPRHKITKRGQNVTFRCDPISEHNRLYWYRQTLGQGPEFLTYFQNEAQLEKSRLLSDRFSAERPKGSFSTLEIQRTEQGDSAMYLCASSLGAFGYEQYFGPGTRLTVT.

The CDR3 loop reads CASSQEGWGYYEQYF. In nucleotides, the CDR3 is TGTGCCAGCAGCCAAGAGGGCTGGGGTTACTACGAGCAGTACTTC. The chain recombines TRBV14 with TRBJ2-7; no definite D call. Trimming cost V 0 bases and J 3 bases, with 12 bases left between them. Germline CDR1 SGHDN, CDR2 FVKESK. The CDR3 length is 15 residues.

The CDR3 DNA is TGTGCCAGCAGTGTAAGTGAGGGCGAGACCCAGTACTTC. Amino acid sequence: CASSVSEGETQYF. The V and J genes are TRBV25-1 and TRBJ2-5; D might be TRBD2 (5 bases). Germline-derived CDR1 and CDR2 are MGHDK and SYGVNS. V was pared by 4 bases and J by 5 bases, with 11 bases between. This CDR3 has 13 amino acids.

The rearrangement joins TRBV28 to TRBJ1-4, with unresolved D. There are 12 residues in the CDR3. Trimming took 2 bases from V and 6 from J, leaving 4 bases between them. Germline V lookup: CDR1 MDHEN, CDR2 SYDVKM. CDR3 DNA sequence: TGTGCCAGCAGTTTACGGGATGAAAAACTGTTTTTT. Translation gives CASSLRDEKLFF. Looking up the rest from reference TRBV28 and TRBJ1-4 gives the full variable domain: DVKVTQSSRYLVKRTGEKVFLECVQDMDHENMFWYRQDPGLGLRLIYFSYDVKMKEKGDIPEGYSVSREKKERFSLILESASTNQTSMYLCASSLRDEKLFFGSGTQLSVL.

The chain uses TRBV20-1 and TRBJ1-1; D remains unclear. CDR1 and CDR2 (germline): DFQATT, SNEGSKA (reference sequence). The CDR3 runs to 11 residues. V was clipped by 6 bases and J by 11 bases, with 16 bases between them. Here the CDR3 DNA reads TGCAGTGCCACCCGACGTACGGGGGCTTTCTTT. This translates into CSATRRTGAFF.

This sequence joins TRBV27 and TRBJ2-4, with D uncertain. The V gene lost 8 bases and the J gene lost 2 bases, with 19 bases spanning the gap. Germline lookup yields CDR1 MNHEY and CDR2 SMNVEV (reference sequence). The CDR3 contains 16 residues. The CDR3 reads CASRDLGSYSKNIQYF. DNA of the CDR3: TGTGCCAGCCGCGATCTGGGAAGCTACTCCAAAAACATTCAGTACTTC.

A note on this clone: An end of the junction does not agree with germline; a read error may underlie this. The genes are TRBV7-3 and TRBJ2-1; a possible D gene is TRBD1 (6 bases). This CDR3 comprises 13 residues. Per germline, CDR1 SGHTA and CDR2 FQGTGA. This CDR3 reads CASSLTAGDEQFF. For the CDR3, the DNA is TGTGCCAGCAGCCTAACGGCAGGGGATGAGCAGTTCTTC.

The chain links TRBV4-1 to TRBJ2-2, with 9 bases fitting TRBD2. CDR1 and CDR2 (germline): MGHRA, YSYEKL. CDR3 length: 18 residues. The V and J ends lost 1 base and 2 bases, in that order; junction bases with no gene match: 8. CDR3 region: CASSQVSGGNLNTGELFF. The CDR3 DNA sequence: TGCGCCAGCAGCCAAGTTAGCGGGGGAAACTTAAACACCGGGGAGCTGTTTTTT.

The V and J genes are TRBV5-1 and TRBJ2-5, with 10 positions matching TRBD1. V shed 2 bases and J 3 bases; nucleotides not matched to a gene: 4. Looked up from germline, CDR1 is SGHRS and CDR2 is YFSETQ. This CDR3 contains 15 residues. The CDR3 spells CASSLPGQGKETQYF. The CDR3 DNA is TGCGCCAGCAGCTTACCGGGACAGGGGAAAGAGACCCAGTACTTC.

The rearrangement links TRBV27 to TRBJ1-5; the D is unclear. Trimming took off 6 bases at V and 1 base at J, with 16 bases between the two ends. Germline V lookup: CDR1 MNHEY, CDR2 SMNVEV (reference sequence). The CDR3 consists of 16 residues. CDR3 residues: CASRLSPGGSNQPQHF. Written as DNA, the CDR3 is TGTGCCAGCAGACTATCCCCGGGTGGGAGCAATCAGCCCCAGCATTTT.

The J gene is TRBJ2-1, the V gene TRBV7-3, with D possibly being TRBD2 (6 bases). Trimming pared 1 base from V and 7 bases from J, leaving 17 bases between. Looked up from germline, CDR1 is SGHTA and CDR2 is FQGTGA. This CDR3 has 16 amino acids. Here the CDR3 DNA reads TGTGCCAGCAGCTTAAATCAAGGGCTAGCGATGAATGAGCAGTTCTTC. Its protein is CASSLNQGLAMNEQFF.

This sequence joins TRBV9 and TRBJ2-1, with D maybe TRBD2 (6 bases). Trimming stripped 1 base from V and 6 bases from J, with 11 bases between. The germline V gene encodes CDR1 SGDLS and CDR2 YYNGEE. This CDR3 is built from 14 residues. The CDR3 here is CASSVTPGVNEQFF. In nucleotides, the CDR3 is TGTGCCAGCAGCGTAACCCCGGGAGTCAATGAGCAGTTCTTC.

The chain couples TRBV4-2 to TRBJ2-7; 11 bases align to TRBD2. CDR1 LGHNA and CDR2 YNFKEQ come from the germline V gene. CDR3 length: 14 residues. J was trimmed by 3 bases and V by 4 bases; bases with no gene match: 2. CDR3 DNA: TGTGCCAGCAGCCCCGGACTAGCGGGCTACGAGCAGTACTTC. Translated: CASSPGLAGYEQYF.

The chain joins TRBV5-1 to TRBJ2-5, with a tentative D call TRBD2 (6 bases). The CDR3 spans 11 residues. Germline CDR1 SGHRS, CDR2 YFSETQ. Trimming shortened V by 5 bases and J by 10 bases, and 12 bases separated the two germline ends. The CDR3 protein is CASRGPGDQYF. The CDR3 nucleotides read TGCGCCAGCAGGGGCCCGGGGGACCAGTACTTC.

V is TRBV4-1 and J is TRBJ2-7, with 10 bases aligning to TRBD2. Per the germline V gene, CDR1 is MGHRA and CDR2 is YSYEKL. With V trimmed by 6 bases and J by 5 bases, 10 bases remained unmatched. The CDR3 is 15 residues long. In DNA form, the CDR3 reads TGCGCCAGCAGGATGGGGGAGCGGGAGGGAGACGAGCAGTACTTC. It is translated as CASRMGEREGDEQYF.

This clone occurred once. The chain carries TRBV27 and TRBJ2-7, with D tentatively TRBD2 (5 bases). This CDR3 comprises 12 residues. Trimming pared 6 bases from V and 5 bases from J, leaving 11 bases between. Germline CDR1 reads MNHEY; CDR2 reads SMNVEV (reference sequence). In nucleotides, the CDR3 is TGTGCCAGCAGCCTAGGAGGTCACGAGCAGTACTTC. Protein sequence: CASSLGGHEQYF.

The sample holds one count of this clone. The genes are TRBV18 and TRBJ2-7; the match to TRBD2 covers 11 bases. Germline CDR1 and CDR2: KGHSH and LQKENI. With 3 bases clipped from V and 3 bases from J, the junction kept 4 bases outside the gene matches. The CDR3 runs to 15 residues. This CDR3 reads CASSPGTSGGYEQYF. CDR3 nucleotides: TGTGCCAGCTCACCCGGGACTAGCGGAGGCTACGAGCAGTACTTC.

The CDR3 protein is CASSLAGGPYEQYF. The CDR3 DNA reads TGTGCCAGCAGTTTAGCGGGAGGTCCCTACGAGCAGTACTTC. J is TRBJ2-7 and V is TRBV6-5; TRBD2 matches 10 bases. From germline, CDR1 is MNHEY and CDR2 SVGAGI. The CDR3 length is 14 residues. V trimming: 4 bases; J trimming: 2 bases; junction bases outside the gene matches: 2.